This T cell receptor beta chain was obtained from a study of T cells in Graves' hyperthyroidism and ophthalmopathy. This clonotype has at least ten counts. Germline CDR1 reads SNHLY; CDR2 reads FYNNEI. The V gene lost 3 bases and the J gene lost 2 bases, with 7 bases spanning the gap. The length of the CDR3 is 13 residues. There were TCR beta CDR3 regions amplified from RNA transcripts. The HTBI primer set was used in a first-round RT-PCR of the TCR CDR3. TCRdb analysed the multiplex PCR reads with MiXCR anew, one entry per CDR3 protein. The sample has hundreds of thousands of distinct CDR3 sequences; roughly 14% are singletons.

This TCR derives from a man between 18 and 35 years old with Graves' ophthalmopathy. The sequenced sample was blood. The chain employs TRBV2 and TRBJ2-5, with D unclear. The CDR3 is CASSELQQETQYF. CDR3 nucleotide sequence: TGTGCCAGCAGTGAGTTACAGCAAGAGACCCAGTACTTC.